These 11 T cell receptor beta chains share one sample of origin, sequenced in a study of T cells in Graves' hyperthyroidism and ophthalmopathy. It was RNA transcripts that yielded the amplified TCR beta CDR3 regions. RT-PCR in the first round (using the HTBI primer set) targeted the TCR CDR3. TCRdb processed the multiplex PCR reads anew with MiXCR; each CDR3 protein has one entry. The sample has 450,000 to 700,000 distinct CDR3 sequences; around 46% are singletons. Specimen: peripheral blood or thyroid tissue (not recorded which). Receptor source: an adult woman with Graves' disease, either hyperthyroidism or ophthalmopathy (not recorded which).

This clonotype was seen repeatedly, ten times or more. The V gene is TRBV27, the J gene TRBJ1-5; perhaps TRBD1 as D (6 bases). The CDR3 runs to 14 residues. Trimming took 6 bases from V and 1 from J, leaving 10 bases between them. Germline CDR1 MNHEY, CDR2 SMNVEV (reference sequence). The CDR3 region has the DNA TGTGCCAGCAGAGTGGGGGCCAGCAATCAGCCCCAGCATTTT. It specifies CASRVGASNQPQHF.

This sequence joins TRBV11-2 and TRBJ1-6; D call uncertain. The CDR3 extends over 13 amino acids. Germline CDR1 is SGHAT and CDR2 is FQNNGV. V lost 5 bases, J lost 10 bases, and 12 bases lay in between. The CDR3 bases are TGTGCCAGCAGCAAAGACATCACCTCACCCCTCCACTTT. Its protein product is CASSKDITSPLHF.

The chain is built from TRBV7-9 and TRBJ2-6, with 8 bases that match TRBD2. This CDR3 has 16 amino acids. The germline V gene encodes CDR1 SEHNR and CDR2 FQNEAQ (reference sequence). V lost 5 bases, J lost 4 bases, and 7 bases stayed unmatched. The CDR3 is CASSPLGGAGANVLTF. In DNA, the CDR3 is TGTGCCAGCAGCCCGCTCGGGGGGGCCGGGGCCAACGTCCTGACTTTC.

This clonotype came up many times. The chain links TRBV15 to TRBJ2-7; a weak D match, TRBD2 (6 bases). The CDR3 sequence is 13 residues long. The V gene lost 5 bases and the J gene lost 2 bases, with 10 bases spanning the gap. CDR1 and CDR2 from the germline V gene are LNHNV and YYDKDF (reference sequence). The CDR3 here is CATSGGTPYEQYF. The CDR3 DNA reads TGTGCCACCAGCGGCGGGACCCCCTACGAGCAGTACTTC.

V usage is TRBV5-4 and J usage is TRBJ1-4; D unresolved. The CDR3 totals 14 residues. Trimming took off 6 bases at V and 5 bases at J, with 14 bases between the two ends. Germline V gives CDR1 SGHNT, CDR2 YYREEE (reference sequence). The CDR3 nucleotides are TGTGCCAGCACGCCAGGCGGAGGAAATGAAAAACTGTTTTTT. This translates into CASTPGGGNEKLFF.

This clonotype was observed many times. The chain joins TRBV12-3 or TRBV12-4 to TRBJ2-2; D is uncertain. CDR3 size: 11 residues. V was shortened by 6 bases and J by 6 bases, with 5 bases between the two germline ends. This CDR3 is CASSFSGELFF. CDR3 DNA sequence: TGTGCCAGCAGCTTTTCCGGGGAGCTGTTTTTT.

This clonotype came up many times. In DNA, the CDR3 is TGTGCCAGCAGCTCGACCCTAAACCCGGGACAGGGGGCAGGTGGCTACACCTTC. It yields the protein CASSSTLNPGQGAGGYTF. The chain has TRBV11-2 and TRBJ1-2, with TRBD1 matching 12 bases. CDR1 SGHAT and CDR2 FQNNGV come from the germline V gene. The CDR3 sequence is 18 residues long. J was trimmed by 7 bases and V by 4 bases; bases with no gene match: 16.

The table lists this clonotype with many counts. This rearrangement joins TRBV19 to TRBJ2-7; D might be TRBD1 (7 bases). The CDR3 contains 14 residues. CDR1 and CDR2 from the germline V gene are LNHDA and SQIVND (reference sequence). V lost 10 bases, J lost 3 bases, and 19 bases lay in between. The CDR3 spells CATSSGGPGYEQYF. The CDR3 DNA reads as TGTGCCACCTCGTCAGGGGGGCCGGGCTACGAGCAGTACTTC. Full variable domain (remainder filled in from reference TRBV19 and TRBJ2-7): DGGITQSPKYLFRKEGQNVTLSCEQNLNHDAMYWYRQDPGQGLRLIYYSQIVNDFQKGDIAEGYSVSREKKESFPLTVTSAQKNPTAFYLCATSSGGPGYEQYFGPGTRLTVT.

Worth noting for this clonotype: This may be a read error, as it is one base from a much larger clone. CDR3 loop: CASSLGLASGTQYF. CDR3 DNA: TGTGCCAGCAGTTTGGGGCTAGCCTCAGGGACCCAGTACTTC. V gene TRBV12-3 or TRBV12-4 combines with J gene TRBJ2-5, with D perhaps assigned TRBD1 or TRBD2 (5 bases each). This CDR3 comprises 14 residues. Trimming stripped 3 bases from V and 7 bases from J, with 15 bases between.

Ten or more counts support this clonotype. This chain connects TRBV10-3 to TRBJ1-1; D perhaps matches TRBD1 (6 bases). Germline-derived CDR1 and CDR2 are ENHRY and SYGVKD. The CDR3 covers 14 residues. Between the trimmed V and J ends, which lost 6 bases and 3 bases, there was a span of 14 bases. In DNA form, the CDR3 reads TGTGCCATCAGGACAGGTTCCTCGTACACTGAAGCTTTCTTT. This sequence encodes CAIRTGSSYTEAFF.

This clonotype occurred many times. The CDR3 DNA reads as TGTGCCAGCAGAAGCGACAGTACCCCGCAGGCCCAGTACTTC. It yields the protein CASRSDSTPQAQYF. The chain carries TRBV7-9 and TRBJ2-5, with D possibly matching TRBD1 (5 bases). Germline lookup yields CDR1 SEHNR and CDR2 FQNEAQ (reference sequence). The V gene lost 6 bases and the J gene lost 9 bases, with 20 bases spanning the gap. CDR3 length equals 14 residues.